This TCR beta chain was sequenced for a study of identical twins. This clonotype was recorded at least ten times. Its antigen is as yet unknown. The CDR3 is 13 residues long. Trimming pared 0 bases from V and 5 bases from J, leaving 8 bases between. Germline V lookup: CDR1 LGHDT, CDR2 YNNKEL (reference sequence). General study points: Cross-sectional statistics, not tracking of the same donors, supported the conclusions.

After template switching added a universal primer site, the resulting cDNA carried unique molecular identifiers. TCRdb re-derived calls from the 5' RACE reads in MiXCR, one entry per CDR3 protein. The repertoire has under 300,000 distinct CDR3 sequences, more than 9.5% of them found once; the top ten carry about 4%. These data also formed part of another study, on yellow fever vaccine responses in identical twins.

Sequencing input: memory (CD45RO+) T cells sorted from blood. The V and J genes are TRBV3-1 and TRBJ2-7, with a possible D match to TRBD2 (6 bases). The TCR comes from a woman aged 18-29 years in good health. The CDR3, as DNA: TGTGCCAGCAGCCAAGATCGGAGGGACGAGCAGTACTTC. Encoded protein: CASSQDRRDEQYF.